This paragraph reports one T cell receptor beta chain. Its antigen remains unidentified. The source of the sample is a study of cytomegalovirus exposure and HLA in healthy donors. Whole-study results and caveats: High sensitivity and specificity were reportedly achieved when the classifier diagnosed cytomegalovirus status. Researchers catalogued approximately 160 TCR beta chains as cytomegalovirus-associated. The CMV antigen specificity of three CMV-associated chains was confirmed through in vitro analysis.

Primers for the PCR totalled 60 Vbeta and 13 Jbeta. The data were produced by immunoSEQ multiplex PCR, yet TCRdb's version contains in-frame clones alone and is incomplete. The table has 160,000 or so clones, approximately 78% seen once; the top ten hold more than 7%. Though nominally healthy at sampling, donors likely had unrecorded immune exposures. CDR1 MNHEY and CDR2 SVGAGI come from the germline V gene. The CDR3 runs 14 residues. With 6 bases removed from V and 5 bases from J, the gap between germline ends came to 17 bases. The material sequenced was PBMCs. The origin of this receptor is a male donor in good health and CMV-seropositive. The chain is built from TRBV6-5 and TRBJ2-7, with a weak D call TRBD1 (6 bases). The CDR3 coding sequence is TGTGCCAGCAGCCCCGGGACAACGGCCCACGAGCAGTACTTC. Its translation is CASSPGTTAHEQYF.